This TCR beta chain is drawn from a study of T-cell memory formation after mild COVID-19. TCRdb independently ran MiXCR on the 5' RACE reads; one entry per CDR3 protein. The sample has a few hundred thousand distinct CDR3 sequences, 15% to 20% seen once. The V gene end was trimmed by 4 bases and the J gene end by 7 bases; junction bases not matched to a gene: 9. Germline CDR1 SGHRS, CDR2 YFSETQ. This CDR3 contains 15 residues. The chain recombines TRBV5-1 with TRBJ2-3; 10 bases are shared with TRBD1. The specimen was PBMCs or a T cell subset sorted from them (not recorded which). The receptor was isolated from a man between 18 and 35 years old who had mild COVID-19 (a few samples of this study predate the infection). Cell type and time point are not known. CDR3: CASSPEGQGFNTQYF. As DNA, the CDR3 is TGCGCCAGCAGCCCGGAGGGACAGGGGTTCAATACGCAGTATTTT.